Described below is a single T cell receptor beta chain sequence and its context. This sample stems from a study of blood T cell repertoires in COVID-19. About the research overall: From T cells, B-cell-depleted T cells, or PBMCs came the material, which was cDNA or gDNA.

Original data processing: Nucleated cell counts were estimated from reference gene primer amplification. TCRdb's copy holds only in-frame clones and misses some; the assay was immunoSEQ multiplex PCR. D and trimming come from the DNA, and the V and J calls and clone size come from that table. This sample has approximately 13,000 clones, with over 70% found just once. The TCR was taken from a human donor in a cohort sampled during active COVID-19. Source material: peripheral blood.

The CDR3 is CASSATGTGFPDTQYF. CDR3 in DNA: TGTGCCAGCAGCGCAACCGGGACAGGGTTCCCAGATACGCAGTATTTT. This chain joins TRBV7-6 and TRBJ2-3; 9 bases agree with TRBD1. The germline gives CDR1 SGHVS, CDR2 FNYEAQ. There are 16 residues in the CDR3. V shed 5 bases and J 4 bases; nucleotides not matched to a gene: 10. Looking up the rest from reference TRBV7-6 and TRBJ2-3 gives the full variable domain: GAGVSQSPRYKVTKRGQDVALRCDPISGHVSLYWYRQALGQGPEFLTYFNYEAQQDKSGLPNDRFSAERPEGSISTLTIQRTEQRDSAMYRCASSATGTGFPDTQYFGPGTRLTVL.